The 20 T cell receptor beta chains below come from one sample, sequenced in a study of cytomegalovirus exposure and HLA in healthy donors. PCR used 60 Vbeta primers and 13 Jbeta primers. Sequencing used immunoSEQ multiplex PCR; TCRdb keeps in-frame clones, though not all of them. Among a few hundred thousand clones, approximately 81% were seen once, and the ten largest hold around 8%. The sequencing input was PBMCs. Source of these receptors: a woman aged 55-69 years in good health and CMV-seropositive.

The CDR3 sequence: CASSEAGVSEQFF. CDR3 coding DNA: TGTGCCAGCAGTGAAGCCGGAGTTAGTGAGCAGTTCTTC. This chain joins TRBV6-1 and TRBJ2-1; D unresolved. Trimming pared 0 bases from V and 9 bases from J, leaving 9 bases between. The length of the CDR3 is 13 residues. The germline gives CDR1 MNHNS, CDR2 SASEGT.

The CDR3 loop is CASTGGRGNTGELFF. The CDR3 DNA follows: TGTGCCAGCACGGGGGGGCGAGGGAACACCGGGGAGCTGTTTTTT. V is TRBV2 and J is TRBJ2-2, with TRBD2 matching 8 bases. Germline trimming cut 7 bases from V and 1 base from J; bases unmatched to any gene: 5. In germline, CDR1 is SNHLY, CDR2 FYNNEI. This CDR3 has 15 residues.

This rearrangement joins TRBV10-2 to TRBJ2-7; TRBD1 aligns across 10 bases. The V segment lost 4 bases and the J segment 1 base; nucleotides outside the gene matches: 4. CDR1 and CDR2 from the germline V gene are WSHSY and SAAADI. There are 15 residues in the CDR3. The DNA for the CDR3 is TGCGCCAGCAGTGGCCCGGGACAGGGGTCCTACGAGCAGTACTTC. Its protein product is CASSGPGQGSYEQYF.

The chain employs TRBV27 and TRBJ2-3; 8 bases align to TRBD2. With 6 bases clipped from V and 6 bases from J, the junction kept 8 bases outside the gene matches. From germline, CDR1 is MNHEY and CDR2 SMNVEV (reference sequence). This CDR3 has 14 amino acids. The CDR3 region is CASRLLAAGDTQYF. The CDR3 region has the DNA TGTGCCAGCAGATTACTAGCGGCAGGGGATACGCAGTATTTT.

The V call is TRBV19, the J call TRBJ2-2; a possible D gene is TRBD2 (5 bases). Germline V gene lookup returns CDR1 LNHDA and CDR2 SQIVND (reference sequence). Trimming left V 4 bases short and J 1 base short, with 13 bases between. This CDR3 has 16 residues. This CDR3 reads CASSNPGRGNTGELFF. CDR3 coding DNA: TGTGCCAGTAGTAACCCGGGGAGAGGGAACACCGGGGAGCTGTTTTTT.

V usage is TRBV9 and J usage is TRBJ2-1, with 8 bases that match TRBD1. Germline CDR1 is SGDLS and CDR2 is YYNGEE. This CDR3 is 15 amino acids long. J gave up 8 bases and V 3 bases, and 10 bases lay outside the gene matches. The CDR3 DNA reads as TGTGCCAGCAGCGAGCATCCGGGACAGGAGGATGAGCAGTTCTTC. Encoded protein: CASSEHPGQEDEQFF. Using reference TRBV9 and TRBJ2-1 for the parts outside the CDR3, the full variable domain is DSGVTQTPKHLITATGQRVTLRCSPRSGDLSVYWYQQSLDQGLQFLIQYYNGEERAKGNILERFSAQQFPDLHSELNLSSLELGDSALYFCASSEHPGQEDEQFFGPGTRLTVL.

The rearrangement joins TRBV11-2 to TRBJ2-3; the D gene is possibly TRBD2 (5 bases). The CDR3 consists of 12 residues. V gave up 3 bases and J gave up 12 bases, with 13 bases separating them. Germline CDR1 SGHAT, CDR2 FQNNGV. The CDR3 nucleotides are TGTGCCAGCAGCTTTAAGGACTGGCACCAGTATTTT. Its translation is CASSFKDWHQYF. The whole variable domain, filled in from reference TRBV11-2 and TRBJ2-3, reads EAGVAQSPRYKIIEKRQSVAFWCNPISGHATLYWYQQILGQGPKLLIQFQNNGVVDDSQLPKDRFSAERLKGVDSTLKIQPAKLEDSAVYLCASSFKDWHQYFGPGTRLTVL.

The CDR3 loop is CASSLSRGLNEKLFF. CDR3 nucleotides: TGTGCCAGCTCATTATCCAGGGGGCTGAATGAAAAACTGTTTTTT. The chain recombines TRBV18 with TRBJ1-4; 8 bases are a match to TRBD1. The CDR3 is 15 residues long. V lost 5 bases to trimming and J lost 5 bases; unmatched junction nucleotides: 7. Germline V gene lookup returns CDR1 KGHSH and CDR2 LQKENI.

The J gene is TRBJ2-3, the V gene TRBV5-4; D not certain. This CDR3 spans 14 amino acids. CDR1 is SGHNT and CDR2 is YYREEE in the germline V gene (reference sequence). V shed 3 bases and J shed 0 bases, with 8 bases lying between them. The CDR3 region is CASSSGGSTDTQYF. CDR3 bases: TGTGCCAGCAGCTCTGGCGGTAGCACAGATACGCAGTATTTT.

This clone was found a few times. CDR3 bases: TGTGCCAGCAGCTCCGCTCTAGAGTCCTACAATGAGCAGTTCTTC. Its translation is CASSSALESYNEQFF. The chain carries TRBV5-4 and TRBJ2-1, with D uncertain. Germline CDR1 and CDR2: SGHNT and YYREEE (reference sequence). V lost 3 bases to trimming and J lost 1 base, with 11 bases between them. The CDR3 is made up of 15 amino acids.

This clone was counted once. The germline gene is not matched at one end of the junction; a read error may be the cause. The genes are TRBV7-9 and TRBJ1-2; D gene ambiguous. The V gene's germline CDR1 is SEHNR and CDR2 FQNEAQ (reference sequence). The CDR3 length is 15 residues. CDR3 region: CSSSLVADLYYGYTF. The CDR3 DNA is TGTTCCAGCAGCTTAGTGGCAGATTTGTACTATGGCTACACCTTC.

This chain uses TRBV11-2 with TRBJ1-2; TRBD1 might be the D (6 bases). V lost 1 base and J lost 3, with 9 bases in between. Germline V gene data show CDR1 as SGHAT and CDR2 as FQNNGV. CDR3 size: 14 residues. The CDR3 reads CASSLGQGYYGYTF. The CDR3 DNA sequence: TGTGCCAGCAGCTTAGGGCAGGGGTACTATGGCTACACCTTC. Based on the CDR3 plus reference TRBV11-2 and TRBJ1-2, the full variable domain is EAGVAQSPRYKIIEKRQSVAFWCNPISGHATLYWYQQILGQGPKLLIQFQNNGVVDDSQLPKDRFSAERLKGVDSTLKIQPAKLEDSAVYLCASSLGQGYYGYTFGSGTRLTVV.

This clone occurred once. J is TRBJ1-2 and V is TRBV5-6, with D hard to call. The CDR3 loop spans 13 amino acids. V shed 0 bases and J shed 2 bases, with 5 bases lying between them. CDR1 and CDR2 (germline): SGHDT, YYEEEE. The CDR3 spells CASSLAENYGYTF. CDR3 coding DNA: TGTGCCAGCAGCTTGGCGGAGAACTATGGCTACACCTTC.

The rearrangement links TRBV4-1 to TRBJ1-5; D gene ambiguous. The CDR3 loop spans 13 amino acids. V gave up 6 bases and J gave up 8 bases, with 14 bases separating them. Germline CDR1 and CDR2: MGHRA and YSYEKL. CDR3 loop: CASSLFLSEPQHF. The CDR3 bases are TGCGCCAGCAGTCTTTTTCTGTCCGAGCCCCAGCATTTT.

This clone has only a few counts. The chain couples TRBV10-2 to TRBJ2-7; 13 bases agree with TRBD2. This CDR3 has 14 amino acids. V trimming: 5 bases; J trimming: 4 bases; junction bases outside the gene matches: 2. Germline CDR1 WSHSY, CDR2 SAAADI. For the CDR3, the DNA is TGCGCCAGCAGTCGACTAGCGGGAGGTTACGAGCAGTACTTC. Amino acids: CASSRLAGGYEQYF.

The chain joins TRBV2 to TRBJ2-7; a possible D gene is TRBD1 (6 bases). The CDR3 runs to 14 residues. V lost 5 bases and J lost 3, with 14 bases in between. Germline V lookup: CDR1 SNHLY, CDR2 FYNNEI. DNA of the CDR3: TGTGCCAGCAGTTTAACAGGGTACGACTACGAGCAGTACTTC. Translating it yields CASSLTGYDYEQYF.

The chain joins TRBV7-3 to TRBJ2-1; 9 nucleotides agree with TRBD1. CDR3 length: 16 amino acids. The J segment lost 7 bases and the V segment lost 0 bases, leaving 7 bases of the junction unmatched. Per the germline V gene, CDR1 is SGHTA and CDR2 is FQGTGA. CDR3 in DNA: TGTGCCAGCAGCTTAACGGGGGACAGGGTCGGAAATGAGCAGTTCTTC. Translated: CASSLTGDRVGNEQFF.

This chain connects TRBV7-3 to TRBJ2-1; 13 bases match TRBD2. This CDR3 is built from 16 residues. Germline loops: CDR1 SGHTA, CDR2 FQGTGA. With 5 bases clipped from V and 6 bases from J, the junction kept 7 bases outside the gene matches. CDR3 sequence reads: CASSPGTSGISNEQFF. The DNA of the CDR3 is TGTGCCAGCAGCCCTGGGACTAGCGGGATAAGCAATGAGCAGTTCTTC.

This clone was counted once. The chain employs TRBV5-1 and TRBJ2-2, with 7 positions matching TRBD2. The V and J ends lost 0 bases and 6 bases, in that order; junction bases with no gene match: 8. Germline V gives CDR1 SGHRS, CDR2 YFSETQ. The CDR3 length is 16 residues. The CDR3 reads CASSLVAGDVAGELFF. The CDR3 DNA reads as TGCGCCAGCAGCTTGGTGGCGGGAGATGTCGCCGGGGAGCTGTTTTTT.

V usage is TRBV7-9 and J usage is TRBJ2-1; 8 nucleotides align to TRBD2. V lost 3 bases to trimming and J lost 7 bases; unmatched junction nucleotides: 14. The germline gives CDR1 SEHNR, CDR2 FQNEAQ (reference sequence). CDR3 length: 17 amino acids. CDR3 in amino acids: CASSLSLPFRGGNEQFF. The CDR3 DNA is TGTGCCAGCAGCTTGTCCCTTCCCTTTCGCGGGGGGAATGAGCAGTTCTTC.